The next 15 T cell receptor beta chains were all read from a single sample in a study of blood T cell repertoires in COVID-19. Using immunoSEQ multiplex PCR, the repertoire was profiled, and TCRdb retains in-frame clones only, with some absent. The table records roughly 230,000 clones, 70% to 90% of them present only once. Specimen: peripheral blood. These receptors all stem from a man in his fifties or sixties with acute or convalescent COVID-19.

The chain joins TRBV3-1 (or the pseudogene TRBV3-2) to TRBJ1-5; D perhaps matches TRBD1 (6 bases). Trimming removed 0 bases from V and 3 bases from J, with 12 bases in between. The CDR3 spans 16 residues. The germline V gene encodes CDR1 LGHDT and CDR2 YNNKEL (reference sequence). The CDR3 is CASSQDLDSLNQPQHF. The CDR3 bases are TGTGCCAGCAGCCAAGATCTGGACAGCCTCAATCAGCCCCAGCATTTT.

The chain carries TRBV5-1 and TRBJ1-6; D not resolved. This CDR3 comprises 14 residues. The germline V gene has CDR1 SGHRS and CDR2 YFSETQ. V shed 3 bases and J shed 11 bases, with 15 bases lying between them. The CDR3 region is CASSWGTEGTPLHF. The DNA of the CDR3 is TGCGCCAGCAGCTGGGGAACGGAGGGTACACCCCTCCACTTT. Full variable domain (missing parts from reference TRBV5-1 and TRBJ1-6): KAGVTQTPRYLIKTRGQQVTLSCSPISGHRSVSWYQQTPGQGLQFLFEYFSETQRNKGNFPGRFSGRQFSNSRSEMNVSTLELGDSALYLCASSWGTEGTPLHFGNGTRLTVT.

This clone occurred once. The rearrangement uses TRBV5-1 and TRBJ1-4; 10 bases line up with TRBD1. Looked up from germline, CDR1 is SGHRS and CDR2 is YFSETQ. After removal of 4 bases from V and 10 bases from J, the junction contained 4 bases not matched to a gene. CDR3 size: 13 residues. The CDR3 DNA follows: TGCGCCAGCAGCCTGGGACAGGGGCCAAAACTGTTTTTT. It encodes CASSLGQGPKLFF.

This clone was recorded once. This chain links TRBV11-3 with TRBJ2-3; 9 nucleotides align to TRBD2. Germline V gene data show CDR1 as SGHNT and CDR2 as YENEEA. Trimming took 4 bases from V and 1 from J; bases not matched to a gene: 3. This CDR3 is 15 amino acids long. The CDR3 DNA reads TGTGCCAGCAGCTCCGGACTAGCGCGCACAGATACGCAGTATTTT. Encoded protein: CASSSGLARTDTQYF. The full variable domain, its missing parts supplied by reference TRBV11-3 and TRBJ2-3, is EAGVVQSPRYKIIEKKQPVAFWCNPISGHNTLYWYLQNLGQGPELLIRYENEEAVDDSQLPKDRFSAERLKGVDSTLKIQPAELGDSAVYLCASSSGLARTDTQYFGPGTRLTVL.

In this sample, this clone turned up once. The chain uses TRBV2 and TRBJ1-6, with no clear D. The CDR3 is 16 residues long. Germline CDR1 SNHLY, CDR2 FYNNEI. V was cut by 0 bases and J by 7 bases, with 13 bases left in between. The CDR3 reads CASSEAGGRVNSPLHF. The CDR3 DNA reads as TGTGCCAGCAGTGAAGCCGGAGGTCGTGTCAATTCACCCCTCCACTTT.

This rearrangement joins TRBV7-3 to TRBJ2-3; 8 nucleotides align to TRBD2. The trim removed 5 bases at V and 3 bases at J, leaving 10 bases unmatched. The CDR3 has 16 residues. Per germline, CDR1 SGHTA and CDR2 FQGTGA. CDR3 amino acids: CASSRTGTSRTDTQYF. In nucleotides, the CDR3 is TGTGCCAGCAGCAGGACCGGGACTAGTAGAACAGATACGCAGTATTTT.

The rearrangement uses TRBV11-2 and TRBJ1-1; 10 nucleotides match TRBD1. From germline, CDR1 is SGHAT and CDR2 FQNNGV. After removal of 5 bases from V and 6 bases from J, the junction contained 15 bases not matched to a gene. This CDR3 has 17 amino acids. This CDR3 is CASSKRQGAQGYAEAFF. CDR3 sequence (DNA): TGTGCCAGCAGCAAACGACAGGGGGCTCAGGGTTACGCTGAAGCTTTCTTT.

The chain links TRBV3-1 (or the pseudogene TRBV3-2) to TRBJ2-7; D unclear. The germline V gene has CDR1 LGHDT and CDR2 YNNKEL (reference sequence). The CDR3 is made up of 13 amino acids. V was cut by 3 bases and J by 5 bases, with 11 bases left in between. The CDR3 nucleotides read TGTGCCAGCAGCCACGTAGATACGGACGAGCAGTACTTC. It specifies CASSHVDTDEQYF.

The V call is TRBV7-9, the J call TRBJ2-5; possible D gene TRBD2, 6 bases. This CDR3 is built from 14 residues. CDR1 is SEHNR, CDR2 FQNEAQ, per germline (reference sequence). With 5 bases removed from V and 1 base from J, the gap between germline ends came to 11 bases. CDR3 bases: TGTGCCAGCAGCCGGGCCGGGGGCCAAGAGACCCAGTACTTC. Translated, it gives CASSRAGGQETQYF.

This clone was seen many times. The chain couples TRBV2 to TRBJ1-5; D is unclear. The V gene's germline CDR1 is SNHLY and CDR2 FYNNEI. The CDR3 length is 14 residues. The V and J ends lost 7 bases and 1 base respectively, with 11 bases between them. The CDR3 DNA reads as TGTGCCAGCACCGAGGGCTGGAGCAATCAGCCCCAGCATTTT. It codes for CASTEGWSNQPQHF.

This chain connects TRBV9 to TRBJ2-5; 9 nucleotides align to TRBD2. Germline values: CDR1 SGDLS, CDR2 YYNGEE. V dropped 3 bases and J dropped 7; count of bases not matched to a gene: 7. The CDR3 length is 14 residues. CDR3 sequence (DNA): TGTGCCAGCAGCGAGGGGACTAGCTTTCGGACCCAGTACTTC. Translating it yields CASSEGTSFRTQYF.

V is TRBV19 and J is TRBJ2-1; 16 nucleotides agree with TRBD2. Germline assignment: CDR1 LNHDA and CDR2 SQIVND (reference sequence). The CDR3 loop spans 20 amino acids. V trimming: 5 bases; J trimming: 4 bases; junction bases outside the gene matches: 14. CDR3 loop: CASSAMAGTSGRGVYNEQFF. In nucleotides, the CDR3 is TGTGCCAGTAGTGCTATGGCTGGGACTAGCGGGAGGGGCGTTTACAATGAGCAGTTCTTC.

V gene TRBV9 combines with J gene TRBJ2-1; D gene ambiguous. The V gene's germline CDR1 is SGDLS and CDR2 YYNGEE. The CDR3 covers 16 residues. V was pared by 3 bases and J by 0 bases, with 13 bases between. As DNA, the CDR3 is TGTGCCAGCAGCGCAGAGAGCGTGCCCTCCTACAATGAGCAGTTCTTC. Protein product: CASSAESVPSYNEQFF.

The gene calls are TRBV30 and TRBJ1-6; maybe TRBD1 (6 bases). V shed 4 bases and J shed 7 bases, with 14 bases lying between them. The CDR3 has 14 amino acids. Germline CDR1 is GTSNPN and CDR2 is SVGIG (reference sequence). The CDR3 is CAWKAGAENSPLHF. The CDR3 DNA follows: TGTGCCTGGAAGGCAGGGGCAGAAAATTCACCCCTCCACTTT.

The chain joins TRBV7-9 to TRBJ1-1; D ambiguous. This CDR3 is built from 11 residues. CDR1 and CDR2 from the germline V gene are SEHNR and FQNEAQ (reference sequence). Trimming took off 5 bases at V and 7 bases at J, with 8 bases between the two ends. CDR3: CASSPTIEAFF. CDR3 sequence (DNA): TGTGCCAGCAGCCCAACTATTGAAGCTTTCTTT.